The rows below give T cell receptor beta chains drawn from one sample of a study of a mutant IDH1 vaccine in newly diagnosed glioma. Only in-frame clones appear in the TCRdb table, and some are missing; sequencing was by immunoSEQ multiplex PCR. The data hold approximately 41,000 clones, with roughly 79% observed a single time. Their cognate antigens are unknown. The specimen was PBMCs, collected from a glioma patient whose treatment included an IDH1 peptide vaccine. The receptors were sampled from a woman aged 40 to 50 with glioma. Some clones in this sample may be carry-over from other donors' samples. The CDR3 runs from the conserved cysteine through the conserved F or W. Each record gives: clone size, J gene, D gene, V gene, CDR3 protein, CDR3 DNA. A D gene is named only where the DNA matches it firmly. Clone sizes are given selectively: once, few, many, or a class where the clone is expanded.

clone size: -
J gene: TRBJ1-6
D gene: -
V gene: TRBV4-2
CDR3 protein: CASSRGTVDNSPLHF
CDR3 DNA: TGTGCCAGCAGCCGCGGGACGGTCGATAATTCACCCCTCCACTTT

clone size: few
J gene: TRBJ2-5
D gene: -
V gene: TRBV5-1
CDR3 protein: CASSFQYQETQYF
CDR3 DNA: TGCGCCAGCAGCTTCCAGTACCAAGAGACCCAGTACTTC

clone size: -
J gene: TRBJ2-7
D gene: -
V gene: TRBV7-2
CDR3 protein: CASSFRGALREQYF
CDR3 DNA: TGTGCCAGCAGCTTTAGAGGGGCCCTCAGGGAGCAGTACTTC

clone size: -
J gene: TRBJ2-5
D gene: -
V gene: TRBV5-1
CDR3 protein: CASSLENKETQYF
CDR3 DNA: TGCGCCAGCAGCTTGGAGAACAAAGAGACCCAGTACTTC

clone size: -
J gene: TRBJ2-2
D gene: TRBD2
V gene: TRBV27
CDR3 protein: CASRRRRDGTSETHELRTGELFF
CDR3 DNA: TGTGCCAGCAGACGCAGACGCGACGGGACTAGCGAGACCCACGAACTTCGAACCGGGGAGCTGTTTTTT

clone size: few
J gene: TRBJ2-2
D gene: -
V gene: TRBV19
CDR3 protein: CASSDYSNTGELFF
CDR3 DNA: TGTGCCAGTAGTGATTACTCTAACACCGGGGAGCTGTTTTTT

clone size: -
J gene: TRBJ1-1
D gene: -
V gene: TRBV6-5
CDR3 protein: CASSYPGMNTEAFF
CDR3 DNA: TGTGCCAGCAGTTACCCAGGGATGAACACTGAAGCTTTCTTT

clone size: few
J gene: TRBJ1-1
D gene: -
V gene: TRBV7-2
CDR3 protein: CASSLVKPRGREAFF
CDR3 DNA: TGTGCCAGCAGCTTAGTTAAGCCGCGGGGTAGAGAAGCTTTCTTT

clone size: -
J gene: TRBJ2-7
D gene: -
V gene: TRBV18
CDR3 protein: CARRFEQYF
CDR3 DNA: TGTGCCCGTCGGTTCGAGCAGTACTTC

clone size: -
J gene: TRBJ1-2
D gene: -
V gene: TRBV5-4
CDR3 protein: CASSGQLLNYGYTF
CDR3 DNA: TGTGCCAGCAGCGGACAGCTGTTAAACTATGGCTACACCTTC

clone size: -
J gene: TRBJ2-7
D gene: -
V gene: TRBV9
CDR3 protein: CASSVGQGQYEQYF
CDR3 DNA: TGTGCCAGCAGCGTAGGGCAGGGGCAGTACGAGCAGTACTTC

clone size: -
J gene: TRBJ1-2
D gene: -
V gene: TRBV6-1
CDR3 protein: CASSEMSSGGYTF
CDR3 DNA: TGTGCCAGCAGTGAAATGAGCTCGGGCGGCTACACCTTC

clone size: -
J gene: TRBJ2-7
D gene: TRBD1
V gene: TRBV4-2
CDR3 protein: CASSQGTGLVYEQYF
CDR3 DNA: TGTGCCAGCAGCCAAGGGACAGGGTTAGTCTACGAGCAGTACTTC

clone size: -
J gene: TRBJ1-6
D gene: -
V gene: TRBV2
CDR3 protein: CASHQANSPLHF
CDR3 DNA: TGTGCCAGTCACCAGGCAAATTCACCCCTCCACTTT

clone size: once
J gene: TRBJ2-2
D gene: -
V gene: TRBV2
CDR3 protein: CAITSSPASGAGELFF
CDR3 DNA: TGTGCCATTACTTCTTCACCGGCCTCAGGCGCCGGGGAGCTGTTTTTT

clone size: -
J gene: TRBJ1-2
D gene: TRBD1
V gene: TRBV14
CDR3 protein: CASSPDRLGGYTF
CDR3 DNA: TGTGCCAGCAGCCCGGACAGGCTCGGGGGCTACACCTTC

clone size: -
J gene: TRBJ1-5
D gene: -
V gene: TRBV29-1
CDR3 protein: CSVRGPGDQPQHF
CDR3 DNA: TGCAGCGTGAGGGGACCTGGGGATCAGCCCCAGCATTTT

clone size: -
J gene: TRBJ2-7
D gene: -
V gene: TRBV10-1
CDR3 protein: CASTDRDNNSYEQYF
CDR3 DNA: TGCGCCAGTACCGACCGGGACAACAACTCCTACGAGCAGTACTTC

clone size: -
J gene: TRBJ2-3
D gene: TRBD2
V gene: TRBV9
CDR3 protein: CASSPSSGGANTDTQYF
CDR3 DNA: TGTGCCAGCAGCCCCTCGAGCGGGGGGGCCAACACAGATACGCAGTATTTT

clone size: -
J gene: TRBJ1-1
D gene: -
V gene: TRBV7-9
CDR3 protein: CASSSVGRDTEAFF
CDR3 DNA: TGTGCCAGCAGCTCTGTCGGGAGGGACACTGAAGCTTTCTTT